One and the same sample provided the 32 T cell receptor beta chains below, sequenced in a study of T cell changes during pregnancy in multiple sclerosis. Assay: immunoSEQ multiplex PCR; the TCRdb copy retains only in-frame clones and omits some. The sample comprises around 77,000 clones, approximately 90% of which are singletons, and 1% to 1.5% rests with the top ten. The sequencing used peripheral blood, collected in the third trimester of pregnancy. The source of these receptors is a female donor with multiple sclerosis, enrolled in a pregnancy study.

The chain uses TRBV10-3 and TRBJ1-2; TRBD1 agrees at 7 bases. Trimming took 6 bases from V and 3 from J; bases not matched to a gene: 10. CDR3 length: 15 residues. Germline CDR1 is ENHRY and CDR2 is SYGVKD. CDR3 in DNA: TGTGCCATCAGACTTACAGGGGCCGTGGACTATGGCTACACCTTC. Translation: CAIRLTGAVDYGYTF.

The chain recombines TRBV13 with TRBJ2-5; D is possibly TRBD1 (5 bases). The germline V gene encodes CDR1 PRHDT and CDR2 FYEKMQ (reference sequence). CDR3 length: 16 amino acids. Trimming removed 4 bases from V and 5 bases from J, with 20 bases in between. In DNA, the CDR3 is TGTGCCAGCAGCTCCCGCCAGGGTCCCCGATCGGAGACCCAGTACTTC. This codes for CASSSRQGPRSETQYF.

The J gene is TRBJ2-5, the V gene TRBV2, with 7 nucleotides matching TRBD1. The CDR3 totals 12 residues. V lost 7 bases, J lost 11 bases, and 10 bases stayed unmatched. CDR1 is SNHLY and CDR2 is FYNNEI in the germline V gene. The CDR3 protein is CASTFDRAEQYF. The CDR3 coding sequence is TGTGCCAGCACCTTCGACAGGGCGGAGCAGTACTTC.

CDR3: CASSQVSIPGEEDQPQHF. The CDR3 DNA reads TGCGCCAGCAGCCAAGTCTCCATTCCCGGGGAAGAGGATCAGCCCCAGCATTTT. The chain carries TRBV4-1 and TRBJ1-5; D call uncertain. CDR1 and CDR2 (germline): MGHRA, YSYEKL. CDR3 length: 18 residues. Trimming stripped 1 base from V and 5 bases from J, with 21 bases between.

This clone was counted once. The V and J genes are TRBV7-9 and TRBJ2-2; 9 nucleotides line up with TRBD2. This CDR3 is built from 16 residues. J was trimmed by 4 bases and V by 0 bases; bases with no gene match: 3. Germline V gene data show CDR1 as SEHNR and CDR2 as FQNEAQ (reference sequence). DNA of the CDR3: TGTGCCAGCAGCTTAGCGCGGGGGGGCTTCACCGGGGAGCTGTTTTTT. This codes for CASSLARGGFTGELFF.

This clone has a single count. The chain employs TRBV5-6 and TRBJ2-5; 7 bases match TRBD2. The CDR3 spans 15 residues. The V and J ends lost 1 base and 5 bases, in that order; junction bases with no gene match: 8. Germline V gene lookup returns CDR1 SGHDT and CDR2 YYEEEE. In nucleotides, the CDR3 is TGTGCCAGCAGCTTGAGGAGCGGGGTCGGGGAGACCCAGTACTTC. Amino acids: CASSLRSGVGETQYF.

The rearrangement uses TRBV5-1 and TRBJ2-5, with a weak D call TRBD1 (6 bases). CDR3 length equals 16 residues. V was trimmed by 1 base and J by 5 bases, leaving 18 bases between them. Germline V lookup: CDR1 SGHRS, CDR2 YFSETQ. CDR3: CASSLMASGEIETQYF. The CDR3 DNA sequence: TGCGCCAGCAGCTTGATGGCTTCAGGGGAAATTGAGACCCAGTACTTC.

This chain joins TRBV5-6 and TRBJ2-3; 12 positions match TRBD2. The CDR3 loop spans 17 amino acids. Trimming took 4 bases from V and 0 from J; bases not matched to a gene: 6. Germline lookup yields CDR1 SGHDT and CDR2 YYEEEE. The CDR3 nucleotides read TGTGCCAGCAGCGCAGGACTAGCGGGGAAGAGCACAGATACGCAGTATTTT. Translated, it gives CASSAGLAGKSTDTQYF.

V is TRBV5-1 and J is TRBJ1-4, with D unclear. Germline V gene sequence: CDR1 SGHRS, CDR2 YFSETQ. The CDR3 contains 14 residues. The V end lost 0 bases, the J end lost 0 bases, and 3 bases lay between the germline ends. The CDR3 bases are TGCGCCAGCAGCTTGGAGCCAACTAATGAAAAACTGTTTTTT. Its protein is CASSLEPTNEKLFF.

The chain uses TRBV5-1 and TRBJ2-5; 10 bases align to TRBD2. V lost 0 bases, J lost 2 bases, and 4 bases stayed unmatched. Germline CDR1 reads SGHRS; CDR2 reads YFSETQ. This CDR3 is 16 amino acids long. CDR3 region: CASSLVRAGGQETQYF. DNA for the CDR3: TGCGCCAGCAGCTTGGTGCGAGCGGGAGGGCAAGAGACCCAGTACTTC.

V usage is TRBV28 and J usage is TRBJ2-1; 7 nucleotides line up with TRBD2. Losses at the gene ends were 7 bases for V and 0 bases for J; bases not matched to a gene: 9. The CDR3 covers 16 residues. Germline loops: CDR1 MDHEN, CDR2 SYDVKM. This chain's CDR3 is CASIVGGTLSYNEQFF. CDR3 DNA sequence: TGTGCCAGCATCGTGGGGGGGACTCTCTCCTACAATGAGCAGTTCTTC.

The gene calls are TRBV7-2 and TRBJ1-5; TRBD1 matches 7 bases. Germline V gene lookup returns CDR1 SGHTA and CDR2 FQGNSA. The length of the CDR3 is 15 residues. The trim removed 3 bases at V and 1 base at J, leaving 3 bases unmatched. This CDR3 is CASSLSGGSNQPQHF. The CDR3 DNA reads TGTGCCAGCAGCTTGTCAGGGGGGAGCAATCAGCCCCAGCATTTT.

The chain uses TRBV5-5 and TRBJ2-7, with a weak D call TRBD2 (6 bases). CDR1 SGHKS and CDR2 YYEKEE come from the germline V gene (reference sequence). The CDR3 has 15 residues. V lost 0 bases and J 6 bases, leaving 16 bases between the germline ends. CDR3 sequence (DNA): TGTGCCAGCAGCTTGGCCGGCGGGAACTGGGTCGAGCAGTACTTC. Translating it yields CASSLAGGNWVEQYF.

This chain uses TRBV7-2 with TRBJ2-7; the D gene is possibly TRBD2 (6 bases). CDR1 is SGHTA and CDR2 is FQGNSA in the germline V gene. With 6 bases removed from V and 4 bases from J, the gap between germline ends came to 16 bases. The CDR3 loop spans 14 amino acids. CDR3 DNA sequence: TGTGCCAGCAGAATGGGGGGAGACTATTACGAGCAGTACTTC. Translated, it gives CASRMGGDYYEQYF.

The rearrangement joins TRBV7-6 to TRBJ2-5; the match to TRBD2 covers 16 bases. With V trimmed by 4 bases and J by 4 bases, 9 bases remained unmatched. The germline V gene has CDR1 SGHVS and CDR2 FNYEAQ. The CDR3 contains 18 residues. CDR3 amino acids: CASSSGTSGRGGGETQYF. Written as DNA, the CDR3 is TGTGCCAGCAGCTCTGGGACTAGCGGGAGGGGTGGAGGAGAGACCCAGTACTTC. Based on the CDR3 plus reference TRBV7-6 and TRBJ2-5, the full variable domain is GAGVSQSPRYKVTKRGQDVALRCDPISGHVSLYWYRQALGQGPEFLTYFNYEAQQDKSGLPNDRFSAERPEGSISTLTIQRTEQRDSAMYRCASSSGTSGRGGGETQYFGPGTRLLVL.

The chain recombines TRBV6-1 with TRBJ1-1; the D is unclear. This CDR3 region has 12 residues. CDR1 MNHNS and CDR2 SASEGT come from the germline V gene. The V gene lost 3 bases and the J gene lost 3 bases, with 5 bases spanning the gap. The CDR3 loop is CASSDEDTEAFF. The CDR3 DNA reads as TGTGCCAGCAGTGACGAGGACACTGAAGCTTTCTTT.

This clone was recorded once. V and J are TRBV25-1 and TRBJ1-4; 9 nucleotides agree with TRBD1. The CDR3 is 14 residues long. V shed 7 bases, J shed 7 bases, and the junction held 7 bases outside the gene matches. The V gene's germline CDR1 is MGHDK and CDR2 SYGVNS. CDR3 DNA: TGTGCCAGCACCGACGACAGGGGGTTTGAAAAACTGTTTTTT. This codes for CASTDDRGFEKLFF. Drawing the rest from reference TRBV25-1 and TRBJ1-4, the complete variable domain is EADIYQTPRYLVIGTGKKITLECSQTMGHDKMYWYQQDPGMELHLIHYSYGVNSTEKGDLSSESTVSRIRTEHFPLTLESARPSHTSQYLCASTDDRGFEKLFFGSGTQLSVL.

The CDR3 region is CASSAGDPLTEAFF. The DNA for the CDR3 is TGCGCCAGCAGCGCCGGTGATCCCTTAACTGAAGCTTTCTTT. This sequence joins TRBV5-1 and TRBJ1-1; D is uncertain. V was trimmed by 4 bases and J by 5 bases, leaving 15 bases between them. This CDR3 has 14 residues. Germline assignment: CDR1 SGHRS and CDR2 YFSETQ.

The chain joins TRBV6-1 to TRBJ2-7; D not certain. The ends were cut back, 3 bases at V and 3 bases at J, with 9 bases in the middle. This CDR3 has 13 amino acids. CDR1 is MNHNS and CDR2 is SASEGT in the germline V gene. The CDR3 DNA sequence: TGTGCCAGCAGTGATCTCAGTTTCTACGAGCAGTACTTC. The encoded protein is CASSDLSFYEQYF.

As DNA, the CDR3 is TGTGCCAGCAGCTTGGTATACACCGGGGAGCTGTTTTTT. The encoded protein is CASSLVYTGELFF. V usage is TRBV5-5 and J usage is TRBJ2-2; no definite D call. V was clipped by 0 bases and J by 3 bases, with 3 bases between them. Per the germline V gene, CDR1 is SGHKS and CDR2 is YYEKEE (reference sequence). CDR3 size: 13 residues.

The chain is built from TRBV5-1 and TRBJ2-5; D is unresolved. The closer fit of TRBJ2-7 to the DNA end suggests the J call may be wrong. Germline assignment: CDR1 SGHRS and CDR2 YFSETQ. This CDR3 comprises 14 residues. CDR3 nucleotide sequence: TGCGCCAGCAGCTTGGTGACTTTCGCCTACGAGCAGTACTTC. Amino acids: CASSLVTFAYEQYF.

V and J are TRBV7-9 and TRBJ1-5; 9 nucleotides align to TRBD1. The CDR3 spans 14 residues. Germline V gene sequence: CDR1 SEHNR, CDR2 FQNEAQ (reference sequence). V trimming: 5 bases; J trimming: 4 bases; junction bases outside the gene matches: 3. The CDR3 loop is CASSDDRGNQPQHF. CDR3 nucleotide sequence: TGTGCCAGCAGCGATGACAGGGGGAATCAGCCCCAGCATTTT.

The CDR3 spells CASSLAREGLEQYF. The CDR3 nucleotides are TGTGCCAGCAGCTTAGCGCGGGAAGGTCTCGAGCAGTACTTC. The chain carries TRBV7-2 and TRBJ2-7; the D gene is possibly TRBD2 (6 bases). The CDR3 spans 14 residues. V lost 0 bases and J 6 bases, leaving 12 bases between the germline ends. In germline, CDR1 is SGHTA, CDR2 FQGNSA.

A single count supports this clone. The chain's CDR3 is CASRRDRGISYEQYF. CDR3 DNA sequence: TGTGCCAGCAGGAGGGACAGGGGGATCTCCTACGAGCAGTACTTC. The chain has TRBV28 and TRBJ2-7; 11 bases match TRBD1. Germline loops: CDR1 MDHEN, CDR2 SYDVKM. Trimming took 6 bases from V and 0 from J; bases not matched to a gene: 4. This CDR3 contains 15 residues.

This clone was counted only a few times. The V and J genes are TRBV11-2 and TRBJ1-1; D gene ambiguous. Trimming pared 1 base from V and 0 bases from J, leaving 9 bases between. Per germline, CDR1 SGHAT and CDR2 FQNNGV. This CDR3 comprises 15 residues. CDR3 protein: CASSLGHDMNTEAFF. The CDR3 DNA is TGTGCCAGCAGCTTAGGACACGACATGAACACTGAAGCTTTCTTT.

This clone has a single count. CDR3 loop: CASSLALDLAGGGEQFF. In DNA, the CDR3 is TGTGCCAGCAGCTTAGCGCTCGATCTAGCGGGAGGGGGGGAGCAGTTCTTC. The chain employs TRBV7-9 and TRBJ2-1; 12 nucleotides line up with TRBD2. V trimming: 0 bases; J trimming: 10 bases; junction bases outside the gene matches: 10. Germline V gene lookup returns CDR1 SEHNR and CDR2 FQNEAQ (reference sequence). The CDR3 has 17 amino acids.

V and J are TRBV21-1 and TRBJ2-1; the table's D call, TRBD1, has no DNA check behind it. TRBV21-1 is a recognized pseudogene. CDR3 size: 10 residues. The DNA of the CDR3 is TGTGCCAGCAGGACAGGGGATCAGTTCTTC. Protein: CASRTGDQFF.

The chain has TRBV5-6 and TRBJ2-1; 9 positions match TRBD2. CDR1 is SGHDT and CDR2 is YYEEEE in the germline V gene. The CDR3 has 18 residues. V trimming: 4 bases; J trimming: 1 base; junction bases outside the gene matches: 12. This chain's CDR3 is CASSEREAGGPSYNEQFF. The CDR3 bases are TGTGCCAGCAGCGAGAGGGAGGCGGGAGGGCCGTCCTACAATGAGCAGTTCTTC. The whole variable domain, filled in from reference TRBV5-6 and TRBJ2-1, reads DAGVTQSPTHLIKTRGQQVTLRCSPKSGHDTVSWYQQALGQGPQFIFQYYEEEERQRGNFPDRFSGHQFPNYSSELNVNALLLGDSALYLCASSEREAGGPSYNEQFFGPGTRLTVL.

V usage is TRBV28 and J usage is TRBJ1-1, with no clear D. Germline V gene sequence: CDR1 MDHEN, CDR2 SYDVKM. V was cut by 1 base and J by 0 bases, with 9 bases left in between. CDR3 length: 15 residues. The CDR3 DNA reads TGTGCCAGCAGTTTATATGAGAGAATGAACACTGAAGCTTTCTTT. Its protein is CASSLYERMNTEAFF.

The chain uses TRBV27 and TRBJ1-1, with D perhaps TRBD1 (5 bases). The V gene lost 1 base and the J gene lost 11 bases, with 17 bases spanning the gap. Germline CDR1 MNHEY, CDR2 SMNVEV (reference sequence). This CDR3 has 14 amino acids. CDR3 sequence reads: CASSLWGGAGRAFF. CDR3 nucleotides: TGTGCCAGCAGTTTATGGGGCGGGGCAGGGAGGGCTTTCTTT.

The gene calls are TRBV7-9 and TRBJ2-1, with D tentatively TRBD2 (5 bases). This CDR3 has 13 residues. The germline CDR1 and CDR2 sequences are SEHNR and FQNEAQ (reference sequence). V shed 5 bases and J shed 10 bases, with 15 bases lying between them. The CDR3 coding sequence is TGTGCCAGCAGCGCCCCTAACGAGCGGGAGCAGTTCTTC. Translation: CASSAPNEREQFF.

V usage is TRBV28 and J usage is TRBJ2-5, with a tentative D call TRBD1 (6 bases). CDR1 MDHEN and CDR2 SYDVKM come from the germline V gene. This CDR3 is 14 amino acids long. V lost 3 bases, J lost 5 bases, and 13 bases lay in between. The CDR3 region is CASSFHRVPETQYF. CDR3 DNA sequence: TGTGCCAGCAGTTTCCACAGGGTGCCGGAGACCCAGTACTTC.